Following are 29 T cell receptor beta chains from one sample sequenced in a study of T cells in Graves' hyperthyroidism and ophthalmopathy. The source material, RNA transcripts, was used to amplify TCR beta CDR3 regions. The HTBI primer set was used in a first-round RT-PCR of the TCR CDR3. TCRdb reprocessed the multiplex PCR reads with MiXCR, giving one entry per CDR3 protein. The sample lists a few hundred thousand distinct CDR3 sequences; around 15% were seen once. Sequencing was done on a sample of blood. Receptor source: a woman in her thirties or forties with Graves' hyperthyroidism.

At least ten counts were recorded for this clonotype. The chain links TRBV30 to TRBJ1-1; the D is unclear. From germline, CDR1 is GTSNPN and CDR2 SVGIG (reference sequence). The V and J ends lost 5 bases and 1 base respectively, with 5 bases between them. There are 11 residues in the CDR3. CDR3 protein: CAWAKNTEAFF. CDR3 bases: TGTGCCTGGGCCAAGAACACTGAAGCTTTCTTT.

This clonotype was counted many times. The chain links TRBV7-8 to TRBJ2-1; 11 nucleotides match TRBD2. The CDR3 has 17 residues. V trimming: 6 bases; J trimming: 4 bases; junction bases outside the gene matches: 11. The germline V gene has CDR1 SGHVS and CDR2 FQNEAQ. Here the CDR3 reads CASSPSGGTSGYNEQFF. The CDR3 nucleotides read TGTGCCAGCAGTCCCTCCGGGGGGACTAGCGGATACAATGAGCAGTTCTTC. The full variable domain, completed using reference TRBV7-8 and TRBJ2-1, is GAGVSQSPRYKVAKRGQDVALRCDPISGHVSLFWYQQALGQGPEFLTYFQNEAQLDKSGLPSDRFFAERPEGSVSTLKIQRTQQEDSAVYLCASSPSGGTSGYNEQFFGPGTRLTVL.

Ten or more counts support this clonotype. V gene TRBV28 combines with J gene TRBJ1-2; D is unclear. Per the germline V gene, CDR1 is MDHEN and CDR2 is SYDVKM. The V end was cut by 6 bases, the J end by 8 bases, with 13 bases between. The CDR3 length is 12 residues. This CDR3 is CASRIESGGYTF. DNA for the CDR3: TGTGCCAGCAGGATAGAGAGCGGGGGCTACACCTTC.

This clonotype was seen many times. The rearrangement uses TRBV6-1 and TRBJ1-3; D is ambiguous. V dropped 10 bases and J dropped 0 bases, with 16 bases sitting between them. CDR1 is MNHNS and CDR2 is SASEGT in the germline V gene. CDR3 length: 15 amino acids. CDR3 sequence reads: CATVGGLLSGNTIYF. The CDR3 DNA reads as TGTGCCACGGTCGGAGGCCTACTCTCTGGAAACACCATATATTTT.

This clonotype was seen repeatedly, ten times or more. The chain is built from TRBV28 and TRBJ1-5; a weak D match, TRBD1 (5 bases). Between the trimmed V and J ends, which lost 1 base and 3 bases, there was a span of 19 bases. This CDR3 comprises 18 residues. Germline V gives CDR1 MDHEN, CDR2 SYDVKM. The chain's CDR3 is CASSLSTSPGWVNQPQHF. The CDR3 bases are TGTGCCAGCAGTTTATCAACCAGCCCAGGGTGGGTCAATCAGCCCCAGCATTTT.

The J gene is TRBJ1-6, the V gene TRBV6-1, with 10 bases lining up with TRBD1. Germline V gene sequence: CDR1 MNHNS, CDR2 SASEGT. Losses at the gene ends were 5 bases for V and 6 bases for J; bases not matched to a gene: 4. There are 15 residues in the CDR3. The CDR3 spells CASSTRQGANSPLHF. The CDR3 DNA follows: TGTGCCAGCAGTACCCGACAGGGGGCTAATTCACCCCTCCACTTT.

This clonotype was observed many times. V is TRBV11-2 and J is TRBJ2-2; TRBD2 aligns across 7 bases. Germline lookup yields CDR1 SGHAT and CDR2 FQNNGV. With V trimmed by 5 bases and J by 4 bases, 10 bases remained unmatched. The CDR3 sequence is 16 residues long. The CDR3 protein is CASSQQSGMGTGELFF. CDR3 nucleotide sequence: TGTGCCAGCAGCCAACAGAGCGGGATGGGCACCGGGGAGCTGTTTTTT. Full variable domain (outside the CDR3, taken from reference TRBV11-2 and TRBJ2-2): EAGVAQSPRYKIIEKRQSVAFWCNPISGHATLYWYQQILGQGPKLLIQFQNNGVVDDSQLPKDRFSAERLKGVDSTLKIQPAKLEDSAVYLCASSQQSGMGTGELFFGEGSRLTVL.

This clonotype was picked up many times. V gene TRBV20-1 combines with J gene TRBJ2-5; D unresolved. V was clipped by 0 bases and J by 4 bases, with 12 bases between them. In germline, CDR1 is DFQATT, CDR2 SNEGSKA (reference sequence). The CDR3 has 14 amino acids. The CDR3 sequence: CSARDLERGETQYF. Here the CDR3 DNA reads TGCAGTGCTAGAGATCTTGAACGTGGAGAGACCCAGTACTTC.

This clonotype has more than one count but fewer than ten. The CDR3 nucleotides read TGTGCCAGCAGTTTTTCCCAGGGGGCGGGTTACAATGAGCAGTTCTTC. It is translated as CASSFSQGAGYNEQFF. The chain is built from TRBV12-3 or TRBV12-4 and TRBJ2-1, with 8 bases fitting TRBD1. This CDR3 is built from 16 residues. Losses at the gene ends were 3 bases for V and 4 bases for J; bases not matched to a gene: 8.

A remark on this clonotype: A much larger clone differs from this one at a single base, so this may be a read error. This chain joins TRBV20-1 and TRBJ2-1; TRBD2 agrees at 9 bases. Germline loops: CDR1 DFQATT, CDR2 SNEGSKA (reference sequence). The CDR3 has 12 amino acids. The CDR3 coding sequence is TGCAGTGAAGCGGGAGGTTACAATGAGCAGTCCTTC. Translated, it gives CSEAGGYNEQSF.

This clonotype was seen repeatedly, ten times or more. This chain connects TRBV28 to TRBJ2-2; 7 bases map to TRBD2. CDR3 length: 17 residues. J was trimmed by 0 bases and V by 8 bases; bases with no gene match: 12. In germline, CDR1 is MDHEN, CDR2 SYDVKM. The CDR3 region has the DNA TGTGCCAGCGCAAGGTATTCTAGCGGAACGAACACCGGGGAGCTGTTTTTT. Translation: CASARYSSGTNTGELFF.

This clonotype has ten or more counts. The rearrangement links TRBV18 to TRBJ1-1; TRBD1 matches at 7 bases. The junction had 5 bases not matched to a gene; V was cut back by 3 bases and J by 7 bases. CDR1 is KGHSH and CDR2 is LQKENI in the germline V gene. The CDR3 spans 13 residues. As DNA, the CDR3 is TGTGCCAGCTCACCGAGCCGGGACAGTGAAGCTTTCTTT. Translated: CASSPSRDSEAFF.

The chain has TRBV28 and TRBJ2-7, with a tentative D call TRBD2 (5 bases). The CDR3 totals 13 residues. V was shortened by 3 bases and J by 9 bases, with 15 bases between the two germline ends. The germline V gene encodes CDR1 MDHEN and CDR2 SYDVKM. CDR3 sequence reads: CASSFRARAGQYF. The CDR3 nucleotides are TGTGCCAGCAGTTTCCGGGCGCGGGCCGGGCAGTACTTC.

CDR3 sequence: CASSGRGVQHF. DNA for the CDR3: TGTGCCAGCAGTGGGCGGGGGGTCCAGCATTTT. The genes are TRBV2 and TRBJ1-5; possible D gene TRBD1, 5 bases. Trimming took 4 bases from V and 12 from J, leaving 10 bases between them. Per the germline V gene, CDR1 is SNHLY and CDR2 is FYNNEI. This CDR3 contains 11 residues.

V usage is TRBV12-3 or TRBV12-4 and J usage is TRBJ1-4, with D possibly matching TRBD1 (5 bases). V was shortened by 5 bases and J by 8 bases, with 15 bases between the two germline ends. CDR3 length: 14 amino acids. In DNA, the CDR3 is TGTGCCAGCAGTCCCCCGGGGGAGCGGGAAAAACTGTTTTTT. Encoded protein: CASSPPGEREKLFF.

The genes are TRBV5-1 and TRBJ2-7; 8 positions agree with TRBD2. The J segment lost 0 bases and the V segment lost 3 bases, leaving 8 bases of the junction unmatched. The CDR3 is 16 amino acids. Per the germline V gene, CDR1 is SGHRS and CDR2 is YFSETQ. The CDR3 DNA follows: TGCGCCAGCAGCTCAAACTCCGGGACTAGCTCCTACGAGCAGTACTTC. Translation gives CASSSNSGTSSYEQYF. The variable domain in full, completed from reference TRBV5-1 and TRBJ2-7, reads KAGVTQTPRYLIKTRGQQVTLSCSPISGHRSVSWYQQTPGQGLQFLFEYFSETQRNKGNFPGRFSGRQFSNSRSEMNVSTLELGDSALYLCASSSNSGTSSYEQYFGPGTRLTVT.

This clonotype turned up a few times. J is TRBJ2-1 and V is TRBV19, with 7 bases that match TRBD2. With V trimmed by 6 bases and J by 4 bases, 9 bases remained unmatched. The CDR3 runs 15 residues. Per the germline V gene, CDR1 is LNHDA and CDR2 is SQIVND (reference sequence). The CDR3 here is CASRGGLGIYNEQFF. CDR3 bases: TGTGCCAGTAGGGGCGGACTAGGAATTTACAATGAGCAGTTCTTC.

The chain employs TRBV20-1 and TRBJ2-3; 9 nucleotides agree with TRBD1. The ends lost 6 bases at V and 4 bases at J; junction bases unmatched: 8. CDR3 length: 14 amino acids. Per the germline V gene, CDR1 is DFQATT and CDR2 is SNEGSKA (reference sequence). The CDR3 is CSARGDREADTQYF. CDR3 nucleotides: TGCAGTGCCCGAGGGGACAGGGAGGCAGATACGCAGTATTTT.

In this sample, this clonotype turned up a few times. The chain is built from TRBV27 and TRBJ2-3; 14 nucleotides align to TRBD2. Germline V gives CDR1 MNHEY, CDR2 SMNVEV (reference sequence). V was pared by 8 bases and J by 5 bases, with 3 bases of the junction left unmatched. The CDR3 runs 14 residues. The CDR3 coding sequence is TGTGCCAGCTCCGGACTAGCGGGAGGAGATACGCAGTATTTT. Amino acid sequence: CASSGLAGGDTQYF.

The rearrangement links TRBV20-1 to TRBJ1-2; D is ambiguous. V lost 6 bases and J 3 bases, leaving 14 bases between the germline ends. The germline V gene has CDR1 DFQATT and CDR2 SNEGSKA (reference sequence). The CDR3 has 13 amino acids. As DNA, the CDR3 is TGCAGTGCAATATCGATTACCGACTATGGCTACACCTTC. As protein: CSAISITDYGYTF.

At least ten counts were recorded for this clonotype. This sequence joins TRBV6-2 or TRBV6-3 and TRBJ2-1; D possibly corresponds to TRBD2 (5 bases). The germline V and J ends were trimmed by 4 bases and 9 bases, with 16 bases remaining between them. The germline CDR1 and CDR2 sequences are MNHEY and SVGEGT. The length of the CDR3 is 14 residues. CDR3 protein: CASSSWTHNGEQFF. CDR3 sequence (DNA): TGTGCCAGCAGTTCATGGACTCATAACGGTGAGCAGTTCTTC.

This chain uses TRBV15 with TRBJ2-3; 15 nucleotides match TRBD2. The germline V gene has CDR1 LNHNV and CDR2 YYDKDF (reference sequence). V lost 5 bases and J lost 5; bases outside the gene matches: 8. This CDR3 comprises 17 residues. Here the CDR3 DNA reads TGTGCCACCAGCTCTCGGACTAGCGGGAGGGCCCTAGATACGCAGTATTTT. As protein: CATSSRTSGRALDTQYF.

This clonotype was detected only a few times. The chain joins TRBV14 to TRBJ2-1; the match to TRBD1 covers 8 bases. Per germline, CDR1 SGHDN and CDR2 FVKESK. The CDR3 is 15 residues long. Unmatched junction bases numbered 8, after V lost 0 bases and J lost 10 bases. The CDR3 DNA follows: TGTGCCAGCAGCCAAGATGGGACAGGCCTTCGGGAGCAGTTCTTC. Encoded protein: CASSQDGTGLREQFF.

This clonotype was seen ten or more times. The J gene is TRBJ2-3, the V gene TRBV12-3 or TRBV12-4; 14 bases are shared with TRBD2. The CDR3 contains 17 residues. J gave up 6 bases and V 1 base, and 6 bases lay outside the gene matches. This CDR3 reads CASSLEGTSGRPDTQYF. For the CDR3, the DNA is TGTGCCAGCAGTTTAGAAGGGACTAGCGGGAGACCCGATACGCAGTATTTT.

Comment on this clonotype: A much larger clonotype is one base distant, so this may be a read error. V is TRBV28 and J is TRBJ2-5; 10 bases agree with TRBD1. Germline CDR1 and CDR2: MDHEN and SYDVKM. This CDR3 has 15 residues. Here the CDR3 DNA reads TGTGCCACCAGAGACAGGGGGCGACCTAAAGAGGCCCAGTACTTC. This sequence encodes CATRDRGRPKEAQYF.

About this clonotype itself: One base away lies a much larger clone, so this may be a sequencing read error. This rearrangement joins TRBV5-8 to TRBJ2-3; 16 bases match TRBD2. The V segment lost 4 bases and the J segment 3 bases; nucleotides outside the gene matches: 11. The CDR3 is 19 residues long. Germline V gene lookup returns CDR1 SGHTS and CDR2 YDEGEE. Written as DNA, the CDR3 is TGTGCCAGCAGCATGGCGGGACTAGCGGGAGGGCCGATAACAGATACGCAGTATTTT. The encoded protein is CASSMAGLAGGPITDTQYF.

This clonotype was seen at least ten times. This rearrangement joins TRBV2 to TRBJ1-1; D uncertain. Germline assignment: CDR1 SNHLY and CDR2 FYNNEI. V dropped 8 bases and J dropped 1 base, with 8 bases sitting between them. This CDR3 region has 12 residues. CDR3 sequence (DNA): TGTGCCAGCGAATCATCGAACACTGAAGCTTTCTTT. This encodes CASESSNTEAFF. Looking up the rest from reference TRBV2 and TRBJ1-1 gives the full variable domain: EPEVTQTPSHQVTQMGQEVILRCVPISNHLYFYWYRQILGQKVEFLVSFYNNEISEKSEIFDDQFSVERPDGSNFTLKIRSTKLEDSAMYFCASESSNTEAFFGQGTRLTVV.

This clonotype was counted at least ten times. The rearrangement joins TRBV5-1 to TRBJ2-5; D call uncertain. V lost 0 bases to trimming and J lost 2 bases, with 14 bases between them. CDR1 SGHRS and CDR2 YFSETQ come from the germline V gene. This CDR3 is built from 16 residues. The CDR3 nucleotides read TGCGCCAGCAGCTTGGTGGGCACAGTAGGACAAGAGACCCAGTACTTC. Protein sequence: CASSLVGTVGQETQYF.

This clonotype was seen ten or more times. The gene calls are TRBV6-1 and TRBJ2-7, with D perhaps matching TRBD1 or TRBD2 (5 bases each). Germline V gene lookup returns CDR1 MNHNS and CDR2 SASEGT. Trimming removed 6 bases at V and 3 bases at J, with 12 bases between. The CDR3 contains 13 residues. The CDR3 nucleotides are TGTGCCAGCAGATCCGGGACGCACTACGAGCAGTACTTC. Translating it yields CASRSGTHYEQYF.